Presented here are 8 T cell receptor beta chains from one specimen sequenced in a study of Graves' ophthalmopathy and Graves' hyperthyroidism (dated 2018 in TCRdb). Sequencing was performed on an Illumina HiSeq 2000. TCR beta CDR3 regions were amplified from RNA transcripts for repertoire sequencing. A first-round RT-PCR used HTBI primers with the Qiagen OneStep RT-PCR kit, followed by a second-round multiplex PCR, size selection and purification. The public reads were run again by TCRdb, first through fastp at Q25 and then through MiXCR, and only productive beta chains were kept. Entries are consolidated by CDR3 protein sequence, retaining the most common genes and DNA. This sample holds about 740,000 distinct CDR3 sequences; 35% to 50% were observed only once. In total, the top ten clones hold 44% of the sample. Sample: peripheral blood. Receptor source: an adult man with Graves' ophthalmopathy.

This clonotype appeared a few times. This chain uses TRBV2 with TRBJ1-2; D gene ambiguous. The CDR3 is 12 amino acids. With 8 bases removed from V and 6 bases from J, the gap between germline ends came to 13 bases. Germline values: CDR1 SNHLY, CDR2 FYNNEI. In DNA form, the CDR3 reads TGTGCCAGCTCCAGGCGGAGGGATGGCTACACCTTC. It specifies CASSRRRDGYTF.

The chain recombines TRBV2 with TRBJ1-4, with 7 positions matching TRBD1. The CDR3 consists of 15 residues. Trimming took 7 bases from V and 4 from J; bases not matched to a gene: 9. Germline assignment: CDR1 SNHLY and CDR2 FYNNEI. DNA for the CDR3: TGTGCCAGCACCCGACAGGGACCAATTAATGAAAAACTGTTTTTT. This translates into CASTRQGPINEKLFF.

This clonotype showed up many times. The V gene is TRBV10-1, the J gene TRBJ1-2; no reliable D call. The CDR3 covers 8 residues. From germline, CDR1 is WNHNN and CDR2 SYGVQD (reference sequence). The V end lost 8 bases, the J end lost 5 bases, and 0 bases lay between the germline ends. The CDR3 sequence: CASYGYTF. CDR3 bases: TGCGCCAGCTATGGCTACACCTTC.

The V and J genes are TRBV7-4 and TRBJ2-6; the D gene is possibly TRBD1 (6 bases). This CDR3 is built from 22 residues. Per germline, CDR1 SGHVT and CDR2 SQSDAQ. Trimming removed 5 bases at V and 1 base at J, with 30 bases between. The CDR3 DNA is TGTGCCAGCAGCCGACATATTAACAACCGGGACATAATCGATTCTGGGGCCAACGTCCTGACTTTC. It translates to CASSRHINNRDIIDSGANVLTF.

This clonotype was recorded only once. V is TRBV12-3 or TRBV12-4 and J is TRBJ2-5; D tentatively reads TRBD1 or TRBD2 (6 bases each). V was cut by 7 bases and J by 4 bases, with 13 bases left in between. This CDR3 contains 13 residues. The CDR3 DNA reads TGTGCCAGCAACACTGGGGGGCGAGAGACCCAGTACTTC. Translating gives CASNTGGRETQYF.

With respect to this clonotype: As the CDR3 is not closed by the conserved phenylalanine or tryptophan, this likely results from a read error. V gene TRBV7-2 combines with J gene TRBJ1-5; D might be TRBD1 (5 bases). The CDR3 consists of 16 residues. The germline gives CDR1 SGHTA, CDR2 FQGNSA. The ends were cut back, 6 bases at V and 6 bases at J, with 21 bases in the middle. CDR3 DNA sequence: TGTGCCAGCAGTTGGACGCCCCCCCGGGACGGTCAGCCCCAGCATCTT. This codes for CASSWTPPRDGQPQHL.

As to this clonotype: The conserved closing phenylalanine or tryptophan is absent in this CDR3, likely reflecting a read error. The rearrangement joins TRBV29-1 to TRBJ1-4; 7 positions match TRBD1. V dropped 4 bases and J dropped 7; count of bases not matched to a gene: 6. CDR1 is SQVTM, CDR2 ANQGSEA, per germline. The CDR3 loop spans 13 amino acids. CDR3 DNA sequence: TGCAGCGTTGCACGGGACAGAGGTGAAAAACTGTTTTCT. As protein: CSVARDRGEKLFS.

This clonotype was counted at least ten times. The rearrangement uses TRBV15 and TRBJ2-7; D gene ambiguous. There are 16 residues in the CDR3. Looked up from germline, CDR1 is LNHNV and CDR2 is YYDKDF (reference sequence). Trimming shortened V by 3 bases and J by 3 bases, and 18 bases separated the two germline ends. The CDR3 sequence is CATSSLIKSSSYEQYF. The CDR3 DNA follows: TGTGCCACCAGCAGTCTGATAAAGAGCTCCAGCTACGAGCAGTACTTC.